This entry lists 21 T cell receptor beta chains sequenced from one sample in a study of post-analysis software for immune sequencing data. Whole-study findings and limits: Controls showed lower frequencies than patients for five TRBV segments, and TRBV5-6, TRBV5-1 and TRBV20-1 were among these.

Prepared TCR beta cDNA libraries contained unique molecular identifiers. Each CDR3 protein is one row after TCRdb ran MiXCR on the PCR reads. The sample includes some 260,000 distinct CDR3 sequences, just over 35% seen only once; the top ten take approximately 4.6%. These receptors have no known antigen. Sequenced material: blood. These receptors were collected from a girl aged 5 to 17 with multiple sclerosis.

This clonotype was found many times. The J gene is TRBJ2-5, the V gene TRBV6-1; D not certain. This CDR3 contains 14 residues. The ends were cut back, 4 bases at V and 7 bases at J, with 16 bases in the middle. The V gene's germline CDR1 is MNHNS and CDR2 SASEGT. CDR3 coding DNA: TGTGCCAGCAGTGTCGACCGGGTAGGACGGACCCAGTACTTC. It specifies CASSVDRVGRTQYF.

Points on this clonotype: It may be a read error: a sequence one base away is much more abundant. The genes are TRBV12-5 and TRBJ2-3, with a weak D call TRBD2 (5 bases). Germline V gives CDR1 LGHNT, CDR2 FRNRAP. The CDR3 length is 12 residues. CDR3 sequence: CSRTEATDTQYF. CDR3 sequence (DNA): TGTTCCCGGACGGAGGCCACAGATACGCAGTATTTT.

This clonotype occurred many times. The V call is TRBV12-3 or TRBV12-4, the J call TRBJ2-1, with TRBD2 matching 12 bases. There are 15 residues in the CDR3. V dropped 5 bases and J dropped 9; count of bases not matched to a gene: 8. The CDR3 DNA is TGTGCCAGCAGTCGTGGGCTAGCGGGGGGGATTGAGCAGTTCTTC. Protein: CASSRGLAGGIEQFF.

This clonotype was picked up many times. V is TRBV13 and J is TRBJ2-7, with D unresolved. CDR1 is PRHDT, CDR2 FYEKMQ, per germline (reference sequence). V lost 1 base, J lost 6 bases, and 10 bases lay in between. This CDR3 is built from 13 residues. DNA for the CDR3: TGTGCCAGCAGCTTAGCGGCAGCGCGCGAGCAGTACTTC. It specifies CASSLAAAREQYF.

This clonotype has a handful of counts. This chain links TRBV4-3 with TRBJ2-4; a possible D gene is TRBD2 (6 bases). CDR1 is LGHNA and CDR2 is YSLEER in the germline V gene. Trimming stripped 0 bases from V and 3 bases from J, with 12 bases between. The CDR3 runs 16 residues. CDR3 nucleotide sequence: TGCGCCAGCAGCCAAGATAGGTGGGAGGACAAAAACATTCAGTACTTC. Translating gives CASSQDRWEDKNIQYF.

This clonotype was counted many times. V usage is TRBV6-6 and J usage is TRBJ2-7; possibly TRBD1 or TRBD2 for D (5 bases each). The CDR3 runs to 13 residues. Trimming stripped 7 bases from V and 3 bases from J, with 13 bases between. Germline CDR1 reads MNHNY; CDR2 reads SVGAGI (reference sequence). DNA of the CDR3: TGTGCCAGCACCACCGGGACGGGCTACGAGCAGTACTTC. Its translation: CASTTGTGYEQYF.

This clonotype was seen just once. A much larger clone is a single base away; this may be a read error. The chain carries TRBV20-1 and TRBJ2-1; 12 bases line up with TRBD2. This CDR3 is 13 amino acids long. Germline V gene lookup returns CDR1 DFQATT and CDR2 SNEGSKA (reference sequence). The CDR3: CSGRDGLAGEQFF. Written as DNA, the CDR3 is TGCAGTGGTAGAGATGGACTAGCGGGGGAGCAGTTCTTC.

The chain combines TRBV9 with TRBJ1-2, with TRBD1 as a possible D gene (5 bases). The CDR3 has 14 residues. Germline loops: CDR1 SGDLS, CDR2 YYNGEE. V shed 0 bases and J shed 4 bases, with 10 bases lying between them. CDR3 in amino acids: CASSVAQGAYGYTF. CDR3 coding DNA: TGTGCCAGCAGCGTAGCTCAGGGCGCCTATGGCTACACCTTC.

Worth noting for this clonotype: With a much larger clone just one base away, this may be a read error. This chain joins TRBV12-3 or TRBV12-4 and TRBJ2-7; 12 bases fit TRBD2. The CDR3 runs to 15 residues. The V segment lost 6 bases and the J segment 10 bases; nucleotides outside the gene matches: 13. CDR3 residues: CASSKLAGGREAQYF. The DNA for the CDR3 is TGTGCCAGCAGCAAACTAGCGGGGGGTCGGGAGGCCCAGTACTTC.

This clonotype was observed a handful of times. V gene TRBV6-6 combines with J gene TRBJ2-2, with TRBD2 matching over 8 bases. Germline trimming cut 2 bases from V and 0 bases from J; bases unmatched to any gene: 2. The CDR3 sequence is 16 residues long. Germline V gene sequence: CDR1 MNHNY, CDR2 SVGAGI (reference sequence). The CDR3 spells CASSYERGTNTGELFF. The CDR3 nucleotides are TGTGCCAGCAGTTACGAGCGGGGGACGAACACCGGGGAGCTGTTTTTT.

V usage is TRBV5-1 and J usage is TRBJ2-2; TRBD2 might be the D (5 bases). V was cut by 4 bases and J by 4 bases, with 14 bases left in between. Germline V gene sequence: CDR1 SGHRS, CDR2 YFSETQ. The CDR3 has 15 residues. This CDR3 is CASSLGGASTGELFF. The CDR3 bases are TGCGCCAGCAGCCTAGGAGGAGCGAGCACCGGGGAGCTGTTTTTT.

Comment on this clonotype: One base away lies a much larger clone, so this may be a sequencing read error. The rearrangement joins TRBV7-6 to TRBJ2-4, with D tentatively TRBD2 (6 bases). Germline V gene data show CDR1 as SGHVS and CDR2 as FNYEAQ. V dropped 5 bases and J dropped 13 bases, with 24 bases sitting between them. The CDR3 length is 15 residues. CDR3 region: CASSPSGETYNEQYF. The CDR3 bases are TGTGCCAGCAGCCCCTCGGGGGAGACCTACAATGAGCAGTACTTC.

This clonotype was counted at least ten times. V usage is TRBV6-2 or TRBV6-3 and J usage is TRBJ2-5; possibly TRBD2 for D (7 bases). Looked up from germline, CDR1 is MNHEY and CDR2 is SVGEGT. The V gene lost 10 bases and the J gene lost 2 bases, with 20 bases spanning the gap. This CDR3 is built from 15 residues. CDR3 protein: CATGEAGAIQETQYF. Written as DNA, the CDR3 is TGTGCCACCGGAGAGGCGGGGGCGATACAAGAGACCCAGTACTTC.

The chain has TRBV20-1 and TRBJ1-1, with 8 nucleotides matching TRBD1. Germline V gene lookup returns CDR1 DFQATT and CDR2 SNEGSKA (reference sequence). J was trimmed by 0 bases and V by 1 base; bases with no gene match: 19. CDR3 size: 20 residues. DNA for the CDR3: TGCAGTGCTAGAGTTTGGAGGGAGGCAGGGGGCTACCGCATGAACACTGAAGCTTTCTTT. It yields the protein CSARVWREAGGYRMNTEAFF.

This rearrangement joins TRBV10-3 to TRBJ2-1; D unresolved. The germline V gene encodes CDR1 ENHRY and CDR2 SYGVKD. This CDR3 spans 15 amino acids. Between the trimmed V and J ends, which lost 2 bases and 2 bases, there was a span of 10 bases. In DNA, the CDR3 is TGTGCCATCAGTGAGCGGTCAAGCACCTACAATGAGCAGTTCTTC. Its translation is CAISERSSTYNEQFF.

This clonotype occurred many times. V is TRBV15 and J is TRBJ1-5; 8 bases map to TRBD1. Germline V gives CDR1 LNHNV, CDR2 YYDKDF (reference sequence). With 1 base clipped from V and 4 bases from J, the junction kept 6 bases outside the gene matches. The CDR3 consists of 16 residues. The CDR3: CATSRGSGGYNQPQHF. The CDR3 DNA follows: TGTGCCACCAGCAGAGGTTCAGGGGGCTATAATCAGCCCCAGCATTTT.

This clonotype was picked up a small number of times. V usage is TRBV2 and J usage is TRBJ1-2; no definite D call. Trimming left V 6 bases short and J 0 bases short, with 11 bases between. The length of the CDR3 is 14 residues. Looked up from germline, CDR1 is SNHLY and CDR2 is FYNNEI. The CDR3 spells CASRGNSPNYGYTF. The CDR3 region has the DNA TGTGCCAGCAGGGGGAACAGCCCTAACTATGGCTACACCTTC.

This clonotype was counted once. This sequence may be a read error, since a much larger clone differs from it by one base. The DNA of the CDR3 is TGTGTCAGCAGCTTAGACGCAAGTCTAATCGAGACCCAGTACTTC. Amino acid sequence: CVSSLDASLIETQYF. The chain uses TRBV7-9 and TRBJ2-7; D is unclear. TRBJ2-5 matches the DNA end more closely, so the J call is doubtful. Germline-derived CDR1 and CDR2 are SEHNR and FQNEAQ (reference sequence). CDR3 length: 15 residues.

This clonotype has just a few counts. The rearrangement links TRBV7-3 to TRBJ2-5, with TRBD1 identical over 7 bases. The CDR3 extends over 15 amino acids. In germline, CDR1 is SGHTA, CDR2 FQGTGA. Trimming took 5 bases from V and 11 from J; bases not matched to a gene: 17. The CDR3 DNA is TGTGCCAGCAGCCTCCAATACGACAGGGCGAGGGAGCAGTACTTC. This codes for CASSLQYDRAREQYF.

This clonotype was detected many times. This sequence joins TRBV6-4 and TRBJ2-3; 8 bases agree with TRBD2. The trim removed 2 bases at V and 5 bases at J, leaving 3 bases unmatched. Germline V CDR1 and CDR2: MRHNA, SNTAGT. The length of the CDR3 is 14 residues. CDR3 amino acids: CASSDSGGQDTQYF. In nucleotides, the CDR3 is TGTGCCAGCAGTGACAGCGGGGGCCAAGATACGCAGTATTTT.

In regard to this clonotype: Possible read error: a much larger clone is one base away. V usage is TRBV4-1 and J usage is TRBJ1-1; D is ambiguous. Germline V gene lookup returns CDR1 MGHRA and CDR2 YSYEKL. The CDR3 runs 15 residues. CDR3 amino acids: CASSQTTAVNAEAFF. CDR3 sequence (DNA): TGCGCCAGCAGCCAAACCACGGCGGTGAACGCTGAAGCTTTCTTT.